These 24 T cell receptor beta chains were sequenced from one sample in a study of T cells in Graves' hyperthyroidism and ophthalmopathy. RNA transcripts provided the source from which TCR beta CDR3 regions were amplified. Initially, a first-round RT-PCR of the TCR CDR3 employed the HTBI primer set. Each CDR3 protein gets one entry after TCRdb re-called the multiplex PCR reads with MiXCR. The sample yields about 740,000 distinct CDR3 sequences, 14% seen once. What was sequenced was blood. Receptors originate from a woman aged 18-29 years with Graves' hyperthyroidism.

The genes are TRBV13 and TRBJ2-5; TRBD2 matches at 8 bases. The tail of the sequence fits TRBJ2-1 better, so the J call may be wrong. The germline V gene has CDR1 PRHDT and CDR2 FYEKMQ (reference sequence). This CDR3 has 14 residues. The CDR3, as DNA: TGTGCCAGCAGCCGACTAGCGCTACAAGAGACCCAGTTCTTC. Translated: CASSRLALQETQFF.

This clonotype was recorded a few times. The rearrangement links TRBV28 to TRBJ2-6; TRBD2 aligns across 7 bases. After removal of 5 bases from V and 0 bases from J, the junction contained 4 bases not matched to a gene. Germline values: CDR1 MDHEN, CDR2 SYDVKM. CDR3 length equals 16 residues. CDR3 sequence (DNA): TGTGCCAGCAGTCCGACTAGCCTCTCTGGGGCCAACGTCCTGACTTTC. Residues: CASSPTSLSGANVLTF.

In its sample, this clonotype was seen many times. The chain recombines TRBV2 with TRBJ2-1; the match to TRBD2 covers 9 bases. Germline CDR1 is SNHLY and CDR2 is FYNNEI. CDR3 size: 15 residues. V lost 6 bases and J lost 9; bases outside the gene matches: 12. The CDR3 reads CASSDMNLAGSEQFF. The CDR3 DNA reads TGTGCCAGCAGCGATATGAATCTAGCGGGGTCTGAGCAGTTCTTC.

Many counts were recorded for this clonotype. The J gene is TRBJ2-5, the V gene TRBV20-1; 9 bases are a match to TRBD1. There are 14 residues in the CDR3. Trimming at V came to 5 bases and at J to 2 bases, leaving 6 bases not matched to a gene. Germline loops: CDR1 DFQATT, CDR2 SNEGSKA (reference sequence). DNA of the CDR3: TGCAGTGCTCTCGGACAGGGGCCACAAGAGACCCAGTACTTC. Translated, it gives CSALGQGPQETQYF.

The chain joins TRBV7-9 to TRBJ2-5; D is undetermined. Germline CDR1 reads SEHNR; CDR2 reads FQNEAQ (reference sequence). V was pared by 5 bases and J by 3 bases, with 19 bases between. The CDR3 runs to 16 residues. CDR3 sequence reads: CASSGDYGALKETQYF. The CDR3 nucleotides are TGTGCCAGCAGCGGAGATTACGGCGCCCTAAAAGAGACCCAGTACTTC. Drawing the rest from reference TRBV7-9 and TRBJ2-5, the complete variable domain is DTGVSQNPRHKITKRGQNVTFRCDPISEHNRLYWYRQTLGQGPEFLTYFQNEAQLEKSRLLSDRFSAERPKGSFSTLEIQRTEQGDSAMYLCASSGDYGALKETQYFGPGTRLLVL.

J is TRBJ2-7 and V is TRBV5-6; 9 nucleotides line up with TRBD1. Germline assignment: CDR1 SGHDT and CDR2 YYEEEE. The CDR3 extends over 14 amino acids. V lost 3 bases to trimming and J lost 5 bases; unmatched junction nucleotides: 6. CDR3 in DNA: TGTGCCAGCAGCTCGAGGGACAGGGACAACGAGCAGTACTTC. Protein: CASSSRDRDNEQYF.

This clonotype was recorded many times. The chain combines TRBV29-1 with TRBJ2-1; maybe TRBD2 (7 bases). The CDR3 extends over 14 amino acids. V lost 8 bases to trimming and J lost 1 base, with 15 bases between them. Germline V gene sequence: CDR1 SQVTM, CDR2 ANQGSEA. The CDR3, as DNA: TGCAGCTTTAGGGGGAGGGATTCCTACAATGAGCAGTTCTTC. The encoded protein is CSFRGRDSYNEQFF.

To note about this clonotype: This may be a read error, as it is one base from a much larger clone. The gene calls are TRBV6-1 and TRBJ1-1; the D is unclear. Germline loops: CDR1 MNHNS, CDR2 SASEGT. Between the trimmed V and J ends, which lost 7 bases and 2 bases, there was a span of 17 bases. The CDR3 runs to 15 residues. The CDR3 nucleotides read TGTGCCAGCATATTTTCACAGACACTCAACACTGAAGCTTTCTTT. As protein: CASIFSQTLNTEAFF.

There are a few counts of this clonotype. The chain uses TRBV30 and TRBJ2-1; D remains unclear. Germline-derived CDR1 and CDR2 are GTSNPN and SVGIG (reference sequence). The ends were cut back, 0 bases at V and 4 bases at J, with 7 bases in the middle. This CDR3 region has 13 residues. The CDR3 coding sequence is TGTGCCTGGAGTGTGGCAGTTTACAATGAGCAGTTCTTC. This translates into CAWSVAVYNEQFF.

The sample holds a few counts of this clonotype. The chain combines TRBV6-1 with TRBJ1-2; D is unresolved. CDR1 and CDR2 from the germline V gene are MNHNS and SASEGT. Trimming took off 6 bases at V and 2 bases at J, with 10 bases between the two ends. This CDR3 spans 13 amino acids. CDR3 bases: TGTGCCAGCAGACCTACGGTGAACTATGGCTACACCTTC. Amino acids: CASRPTVNYGYTF.

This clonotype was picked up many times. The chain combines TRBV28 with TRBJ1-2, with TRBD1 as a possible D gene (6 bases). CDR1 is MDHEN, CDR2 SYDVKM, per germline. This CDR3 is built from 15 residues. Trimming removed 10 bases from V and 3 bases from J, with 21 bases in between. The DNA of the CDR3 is TGTGCCATCACCCCCCGGGACACACCCTACTATGGCTACACCTTC. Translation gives CAITPRDTPYYGYTF.

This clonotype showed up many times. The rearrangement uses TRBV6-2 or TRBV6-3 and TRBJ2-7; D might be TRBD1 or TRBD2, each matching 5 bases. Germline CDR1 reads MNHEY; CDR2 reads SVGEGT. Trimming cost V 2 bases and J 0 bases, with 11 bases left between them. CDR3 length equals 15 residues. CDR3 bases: TGTGCCAGCAGTTACCGGGACGCCAGCTCCTACGAGCAGTACTTC. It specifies CASSYRDASSYEQYF.

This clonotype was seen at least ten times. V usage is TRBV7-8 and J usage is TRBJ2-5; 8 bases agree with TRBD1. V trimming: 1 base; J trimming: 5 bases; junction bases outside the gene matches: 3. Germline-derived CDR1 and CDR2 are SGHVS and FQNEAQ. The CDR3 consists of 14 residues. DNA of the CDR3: TGTGCCAGCAGCTTAGGGAACAGGGGGGAGACCCAGTACTTC. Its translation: CASSLGNRGETQYF.

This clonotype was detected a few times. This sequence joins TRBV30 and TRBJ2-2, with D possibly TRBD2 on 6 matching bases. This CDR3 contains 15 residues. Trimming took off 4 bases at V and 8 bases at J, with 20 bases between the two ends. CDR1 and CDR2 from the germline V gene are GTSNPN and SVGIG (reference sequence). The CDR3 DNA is TGTGCCTGGAAGGACTACAGAGGGAGAGGTGGGGAGCTGTTTTTT. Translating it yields CAWKDYRGRGGELFF.

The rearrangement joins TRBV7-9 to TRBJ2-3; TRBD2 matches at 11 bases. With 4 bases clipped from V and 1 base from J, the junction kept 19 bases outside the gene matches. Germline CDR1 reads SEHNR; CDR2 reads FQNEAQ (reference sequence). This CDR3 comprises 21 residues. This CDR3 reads CASSSHPDGTSGASGTDTQYF. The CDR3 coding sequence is TGTGCCAGCAGCTCCCACCCTGACGGGACTAGCGGAGCTTCCGGCACAGATACGCAGTATTTT.

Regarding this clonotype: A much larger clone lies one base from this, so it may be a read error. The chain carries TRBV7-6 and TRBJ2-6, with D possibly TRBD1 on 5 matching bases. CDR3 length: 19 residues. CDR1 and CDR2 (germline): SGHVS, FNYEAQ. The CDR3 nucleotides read TGTGCCAGCAGCTTAGAGTCTCCCGTTGCTAAGTCTGGGGCCAGCGTCCTGACTTTC. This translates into CASSLESPVAKSGASVLTF.

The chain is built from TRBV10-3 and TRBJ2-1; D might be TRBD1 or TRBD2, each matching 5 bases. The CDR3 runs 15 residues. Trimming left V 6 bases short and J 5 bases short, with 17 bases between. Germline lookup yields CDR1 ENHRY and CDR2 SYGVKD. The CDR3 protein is CAIRLRDGAHNEQFF. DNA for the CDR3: TGTGCCATCAGACTAAGGGACGGCGCACACAATGAGCAGTTCTTC.

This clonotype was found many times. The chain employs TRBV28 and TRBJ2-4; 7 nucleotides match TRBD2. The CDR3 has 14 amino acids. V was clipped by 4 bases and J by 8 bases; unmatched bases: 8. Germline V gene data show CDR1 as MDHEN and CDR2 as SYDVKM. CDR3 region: CASSSGLVGDIQYF. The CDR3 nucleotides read TGTGCCAGCAGTTCTGGACTAGTCGGGGACATTCAGTACTTC.

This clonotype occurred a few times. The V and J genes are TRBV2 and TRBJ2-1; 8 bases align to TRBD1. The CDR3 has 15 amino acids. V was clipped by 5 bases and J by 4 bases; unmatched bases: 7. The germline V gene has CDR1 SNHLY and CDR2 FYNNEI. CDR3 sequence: CASSLDRVGYNEQFF. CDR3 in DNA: TGTGCCAGCAGTCTGGACAGGGTAGGGTACAATGAGCAGTTCTTC. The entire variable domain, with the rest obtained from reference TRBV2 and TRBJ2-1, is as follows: EPEVTQTPSHQVTQMGQEVILRCVPISNHLYFYWYRQILGQKVEFLVSFYNNEISEKSEIFDDQFSVERPDGSNFTLKIRSTKLEDSAMYFCASSLDRVGYNEQFFGPGTRLTVL.

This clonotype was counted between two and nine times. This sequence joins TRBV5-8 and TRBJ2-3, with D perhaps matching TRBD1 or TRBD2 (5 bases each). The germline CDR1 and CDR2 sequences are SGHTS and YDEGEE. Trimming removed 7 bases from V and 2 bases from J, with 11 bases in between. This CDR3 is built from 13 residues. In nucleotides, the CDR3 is TGTGCCAGCGGGACGGAACACACAGATACGCAGTATTTT. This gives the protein CASGTEHTDTQYF.

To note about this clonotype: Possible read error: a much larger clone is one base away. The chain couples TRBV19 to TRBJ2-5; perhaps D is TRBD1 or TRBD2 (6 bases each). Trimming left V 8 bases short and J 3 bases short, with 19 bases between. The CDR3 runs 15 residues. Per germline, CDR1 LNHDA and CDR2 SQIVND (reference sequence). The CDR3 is CASCRQQGGEETQYF. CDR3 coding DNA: TGTGCCAGTTGTAGGCAACAGGGAGGTGAAGAGACCCAGTACTTC. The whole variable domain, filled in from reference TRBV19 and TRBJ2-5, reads DGGITQSPKYLFRKEGQNVTLSCEQNLNHDAMYWYRQDPGQGLRLIYYSQIVNDFQKGDIAEGYSVSREKKESFPLTVTSAQKNPTAFYLCASCRQQGGEETQYFGPGTRLLVL.

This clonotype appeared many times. The CDR3 region is CASTPLIAGVFTGELFF. CDR3 coding DNA: TGTGCCAGCACCCCCCTCATAGCGGGAGTCTTCACCGGGGAGCTGTTTTTT. This chain connects TRBV12-3 or TRBV12-4 to TRBJ2-2; 9 bases align to TRBD2. The V and J ends lost 7 bases and 4 bases, in that order; junction bases with no gene match: 13. This CDR3 is 17 amino acids long.

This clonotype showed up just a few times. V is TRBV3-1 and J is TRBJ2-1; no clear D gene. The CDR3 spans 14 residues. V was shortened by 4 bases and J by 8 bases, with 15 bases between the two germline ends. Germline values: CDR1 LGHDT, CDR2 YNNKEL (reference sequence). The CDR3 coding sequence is TGTGCCAGCAGCCCGTTACCTACCCTGGATGAGCAGTTCTTC. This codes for CASSPLPTLDEQFF.

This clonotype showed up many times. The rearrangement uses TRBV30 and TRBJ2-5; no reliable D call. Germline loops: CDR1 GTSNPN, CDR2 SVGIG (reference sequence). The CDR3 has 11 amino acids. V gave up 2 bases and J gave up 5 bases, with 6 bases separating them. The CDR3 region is CAWSPSETQYF. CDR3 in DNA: TGTGCCTGGAGTCCCTCCGAGACCCAGTACTTC.